A selection of T cell receptor beta chains follows, all from one sample in a study of blood T cell repertoires in COVID-19. Here immunoSEQ multiplex PCR was the method, and the copy in TCRdb shows in-frame clones only, minus some. The repertoire holds hundreds of thousands of clones, with about 85% as singletons. The sample was PBMCs or T cells enriched from blood (not recorded which). The receptors shown here come from a woman in her 50s who had recovered from COVID-19. Both conserved end residues are part of each CDR3. The D gene is left open where the match is weak. A clone size is listed for some rows: how often the clone was seen (once, few, many), or a class if it is expanded.

clone size	J gene	V gene	D gene	CDR3 protein	CDR3 DNA
.	TRBJ2-2	TRBV18	TRBD1	CASSPGQGDTGELFF	TGTGCCAGCTCGCCGGGACAGGGTGACACCGGGGAGCTGTTTTTT
once	TRBJ2-3	TRBV10-1	TRBD2	CASSDLASGGADTQYF	TGCGCCAGCAGTGATTTGGCTAGCGGGGGCGCAGATACGCAGTATTTT
.	TRBJ1-2	TRBV14	.	CASNPGGGRGYGYTF	TGTGCCAGCAACCCCGGGGGGGGGCGCGGCTATGGCTACACCTTC
.	TRBJ2-1	TRBV30	.	CAWTRRGGQYNEQFF	TGTGCCTGGACTCGTAGGGGGGGGCAGTACAATGAGCAGTTCTTC
.	TRBJ1-6	TRBV14	.	CASSQQRTVSSPLHF	TGTGCCAGCAGCCAACAACGGACAGTCTCTTCACCCCTCCACTTT
.	TRBJ2-7	TRBV7-9	TRBD2	CASSYTSGGSGTYEQYF	TGTGCCAGCAGCTACACTAGCGGGGGATCTGGAACCTACGAGCAGTACTTC
.	TRBJ2-7	TRBV5-1	.	CASSFTSAGYEQYF	TGCGCCAGCAGCTTTACCTCAGCAGGCTACGAGCAGTACTTC
.	TRBJ1-2	TRBV7-9	TRBD1	CASSPDRVLSGYTF	TGTGCCAGCAGCCCGGACAGGGTACTTAGTGGCTACACCTTC
.	TRBJ1-1	TRBV9	.	CASSVGGLTEAFF	TGTGCCAGCAGCGTAGGAGGGCTCACTGAAGCTTTCTTT
.	TRBJ2-7	TRBV11-2	.	CASSLETGRGQYF	TGTGCCAGCAGCTTAGAAACAGGGAGGGGGCAGTACTTC
.	TRBJ1-1	TRBV6-5	.	CASRTEINTEAFF	TGTGCCAGCAGGACAGAGATTAACACTGAAGCTTTCTTT
.	TRBJ1-1	TRBV6-4	TRBD1	CASSDRGPTEAFF	TGTGCCAGCAGTGACAGGGGGCCTACTGAAGCTTTCTTT
few	TRBJ1-3	TRBV7-8	TRBD1	CASSHDRVGNTIYF	TGTGCCAGCAGCCACGACAGGGTTGGAAACACCATATATTTT
once	TRBJ2-2	TRBV27	.	CASSLSSGVTGELFF	TGTGCCAGCAGTTTATCGTCCGGGGTCACCGGGGAGCTGTTTTTT
.	TRBJ2-3	TRBV5-4	.	CASSSTAKTDTQYF	TGTGCCAGCAGCTCGACAGCCAAGACAGATACGCAGTATTTT
.	TRBJ2-1	TRBV4-1	.	CASSQGLTSSNEQFF	TGCGCCAGCAGCCAGGGTCTCACTAGTTCCAATGAGCAGTTCTTC
.	TRBJ1-5	TRBV9	TRBD1	CASSVGQGIQPQHF	TGTGCCAGCAGCGTTGGACAGGGGATCCAGCCCCAGCATTTT
once	TRBJ1-5	TRBV14	.	CASSQGVPAEDQPQHF	TGTGCCAGCAGCCAAGGGGTCCCAGCCGAGGATCAGCCCCAGCATTTT
.	TRBJ2-7	TRBV5-1	TRBD1	CASSLAGTEEQYF	TGCGCCAGCAGCTTGGCGGGGACAGAGGAGCAGTACTTC
.	TRBJ2-1	TRBV21-1	.	CASILAGTSPLLYNEQFF	TGTGCCAGCATCCTAGCTGGGACTAGCCCACTACTCTACAATGAGCAGTTCTTC
.	TRBJ1-1	TRBV12-3/TRBV12-4	TRBD1	CASSPDRGAAFF	TGTGCCAGCAGCCCCGACAGGGGGGCGGCTTTCTTT
.	TRBJ1-2	TRBV7-9	TRBD1	CASSLATGGVEGYTF	TGTGCCAGCAGCTTAGCTACAGGGGGCGTTGAAGGCTACACCTTC
once	TRBJ1-1	TRBV13	.	CASSFGQGNTEAFF	TGTGCCAGCAGCTTCGGCCAGGGTAACACTGAAGCTTTCTTT
.	TRBJ1-3	TRBV6-2/TRBV6-3	.	CASSTYRDRNRNTIYF	TGTGCCAGCAGTACTTACAGGGATCGGAATCGGAACACCATATATTTT
.	TRBJ2-5	TRBV5-6	.	CASSSKDLGGETQYF	TGTGCCAGCAGCTCGAAGGACCTTGGAGGTGAGACCCAGTACTTC
.	TRBJ1-2	TRBV30	TRBD1	CAWRAPGQGRYGYTF	TGTGCCTGGAGGGCCCCGGGACAGGGTCGATATGGCTACACCTTC
.	TRBJ2-3	TRBV19	TRBD1	CASSIGGQATATDTQYF	TGTGCCAGTAGTATAGGGGGACAGGCCACCGCCACAGATACGCAGTATTTT
.	TRBJ1-4	TRBV25-1	.	CASSKKSIGHLREKLFF	TGTGCCAGCAGCAAAAAATCGATTGGGCACCTGCGAGAAAAACTGTTTTTT
.	TRBJ1-4	TRBV10-3	.	CAISESGGIGNEKLFF	TGTGCCATCAGTGAGTCGGGGGGGATCGGTAATGAAAAACTGTTTTTT
.	TRBJ1-5	TRBV27	.	CASSLWRGSDQPQHF	TGTGCCAGCAGTTTATGGAGGGGATCAGACCAGCCCCAGCATTTT
.	TRBJ2-1	TRBV28	.	CASSLHKQGSANEQFF	TGTGCCAGCAGTTTACATAAGCAGGGGTCCGCCAATGAGCAGTTCTTC
.	TRBJ2-1	TRBV15	TRBD2	CATSRISGSPHEQFF	TGTGCCACCAGCAGAATAAGCGGGAGTCCCCATGAGCAGTTCTTC
.	TRBJ2-1	TRBV28	TRBD1	CASSFVQGTDEQFF	TGTGCCAGCAGTTTTGTACAGGGGACCGATGAGCAGTTCTTC
.	TRBJ1-2	TRBV30	.	CACRPGYGYTF	TGTGCCTGCCGTCCGGGTTATGGCTACACCTTC
.	TRBJ1-4	TRBV4-3	.	CASSQGANGEKLFF	TGCGCCAGCAGCCAGGGGGCGAATGGTGAAAAACTGTTTTTT